This T cell receptor beta chain was identified in a study of T cells in Graves' hyperthyroidism and ophthalmopathy. Notes on the study in general: The blood repertoire included most of the expanded thyroid clonotypes above 0.001.

Uncontrolled infection, other autoimmune disease, pregnancy or lactation led to exclusion. Diagnosing involved the use of clinical symptoms, serum thyroxine and TRAb, thyroid ultrasound and orbital computed tomography. Over 8 ml fresh peripheral blood yielded the PBMCs. The germline CDR1 and CDR2 sequences are LNHDA and SQIVND (reference sequence). With 4 bases clipped from V and 9 bases from J, the junction kept 11 bases outside the gene matches. This CDR3 contains 15 residues. Amplification targeted TCR beta CDR3 regions from RNA transcripts. The HTBI primer set drove a first-round RT-PCR of the TCR CDR3. TCRdb ran MiXCR on the multiplex PCR reads and lists one entry per CDR3 protein. The profile shows a few hundred thousand distinct CDR3 sequences, more than 15% of them singletons. Worth noting for this clonotype: Its target is not known.

The sample comprised blood. The receptor was derived from a woman aged 18-35 years with Graves' hyperthyroidism. This chain uses TRBV19 with TRBJ2-2, with 7 bases matching TRBD1. In nucleotides, the CDR3 is TGTGCCAGTAGTACGCCCAGACAGGGTGGCCGGGAGCTGTTTTTT. It is translated as CASSTPRQGGRELFF.